The next 27 T cell receptor beta chains were all read from a single sample in a study of regulatory T cells in long-lasting Graves disease. Time point meaning: newly diagnosed GD, antithyroid drugs for less than 3 months. Extracted RNA from PBMCs served as the source of the TCR library. Construction of the TCR beta libraries employed iRepertoire HTBI primers in conjunction with Arm-PCR of CDR3 regions. TCRdb recomputed calls from the multiplex PCR reads with MiXCR, one row per CDR3 protein. The table records fewer than 450,000 distinct CDR3 sequences, roughly 15% of them present only once. The sample was also linked to a second study, of T cells in Graves' hyperthyroidism and ophthalmopathy.

The sample was peripheral blood mononuclear cells (PBMCs), taken at new diagnosis, from a patient treated with antithyroid drugs. These receptor sequences come from a woman between 40 and 55 years old with Graves disease.

This clonotype was counted at least ten times. This chain links TRBV7-9 with TRBJ2-3; D unresolved. The V end lost 11 bases, the J end lost 0 bases, and 21 bases lay between the germline ends. The CDR3 has 16 amino acids. In germline, CDR1 is SEHNR, CDR2 FQNEAQ (reference sequence). CDR3 in amino acids: CAVSSDDYSSTDTQYF. In DNA, the CDR3 is TGTGCCGTGTCTTCAGACGATTACTCTAGCACAGATACGCAGTATTTT.

Many counts were recorded for this clonotype. The V call is TRBV3-1, the J call TRBJ1-5; tentative D call: TRBD1 (5 bases). Germline-derived CDR1 and CDR2 are LGHDT and YNNKEL (reference sequence). This CDR3 region has 16 residues. Trimming removed 2 bases at V and 4 bases at J, with 15 bases between. The DNA for the CDR3 is TGTGCCAGCAGCCAATCTCTCAGGGTTGGGAATCAGCCCCAGCATTTT. Amino acids: CASSQSLRVGNQPQHF. The entire variable domain, with the rest obtained from reference TRBV3-1 and TRBJ1-5, is as follows: DTAVSQTPKYLVTQMGNDKSIKCEQNLGHDTMYWYKQDSKKFLKIMFSYNNKELIINETVPNRFSPKSPDKAHLNLHINSLELGDSAVYFCASSQSLRVGNQPQHFGDGTRLSIL.

This clonotype showed up many times. The chain uses TRBV6-1 and TRBJ2-1; a possible D gene is TRBD2 (5 bases). CDR3 size: 14 residues. V was trimmed by 6 bases and J by 5 bases, leaving 14 bases between them. Germline CDR1 MNHNS, CDR2 SASEGT. CDR3 region: CASSRGFVDNEQFF. CDR3 nucleotide sequence: TGTGCCAGCAGCCGGGGATTCGTTGACAATGAGCAGTTCTTC.

This clonotype was counted at least ten times. The chain couples TRBV7-9 to TRBJ2-5; D gene uncertain. The V gene lost 5 bases and the J gene lost 5 bases, with 12 bases spanning the gap. CDR1 is SEHNR, CDR2 FQNEAQ, per germline (reference sequence). The CDR3 is 13 amino acids. This chain's CDR3 is CASSPSRRETQYF. The CDR3, as DNA: TGTGCCAGCAGCCCATCTAGGCGCGAGACCCAGTACTTC.

This clonotype has at least ten counts. At one of its ends the junction is not consistent with the germline gene, which may arise from a read error. This chain uses TRBV11-3 with TRBJ2-7, with TRBD2 identical over 13 bases. Looked up from germline, CDR1 is SGHNT and CDR2 is YENEEA. This CDR3 spans 16 amino acids. CDR3 nucleotides: TGTGCCAGCAGCCTAGAAGGACTAGCGGGAGACTACGAGCAGTACTTC. Its translation is CASSLEGLAGDYEQYF.

Concerning this clonotype itself: A much larger clone differs from this one at a single base, so this may be a read error. The chain is built from TRBV11-2 and TRBJ2-1; D ambiguous. Germline-derived CDR1 and CDR2 are SGHAT and FQNNGV. The CDR3 is 17 residues long. V was trimmed by 2 bases and J by 2 bases, leaving 16 bases between them. The CDR3: CASSLFDFASPYNEQFF. Here the CDR3 DNA reads TGTGCCAGCAGCTTATTCGACTTTGCCAGCCCCTACAATGAGCAGTTCTTC.

This clonotype was observed at least ten times. This may be a read error, as it is one base from a much larger clone. The chain joins TRBV7-9 to TRBJ2-3; D unclear. CDR3 size: 14 residues. The germline CDR1 and CDR2 sequences are SEHNR and FQNEAQ (reference sequence). The V end was cut by 2 bases, the J end by 2 bases, with 8 bases between. The CDR3 is CASSLTVSTDTQYF. CDR3 DNA sequence: TGTGCCAGCAGCTTAACAGTCTCCACAGATACGCAGTATTTT.

This clonotype was counted a few times. This chain links TRBV19 with TRBJ2-5; TRBD2 matches 9 bases. Germline V gives CDR1 LNHDA, CDR2 SQIVND (reference sequence). The V segment lost 4 bases and the J segment 2 bases; nucleotides outside the gene matches: 5. The length of the CDR3 is 15 residues. The CDR3 DNA reads TGTGCCAGTAGTACGGGACTAGCTGCTCAAGAGACCCAGTACTTC. This codes for CASSTGLAAQETQYF.

This clonotype appeared many times. J is TRBJ1-2 and V is TRBV13; D remains ambiguous. V was trimmed by 1 base and J by 8 bases, leaving 14 bases between them. This CDR3 contains 14 residues. Germline-derived CDR1 and CDR2 are PRHDT and FYEKMQ (reference sequence). The CDR3 DNA is TGTGCCAGCAGCTTAGCCGCTGATTTCGGCGGCTACACCTTC. It is translated as CASSLAADFGGYTF.

This clonotype appeared many times. V usage is TRBV6-2 or TRBV6-3 and J usage is TRBJ2-5, with 7 bases lining up with TRBD1. Germline CDR1 and CDR2: MNHEY and SVGEGT. The CDR3 has 14 amino acids. The V and J ends lost 2 bases and 3 bases, in that order; junction bases with no gene match: 3. The CDR3 is CASSYDGTEETQYF. The CDR3 region has the DNA TGTGCCAGCAGTTACGATGGGACAGAAGAGACCCAGTACTTC.

This clonotype was picked up a small number of times. The rearrangement uses TRBV13 and TRBJ2-5, with 9 bases aligning to TRBD1. CDR1 and CDR2 (germline): PRHDT, FYEKMQ (reference sequence). The CDR3 spans 16 residues. V trimming: 7 bases; J trimming: 5 bases; junction bases outside the gene matches: 14. The CDR3 loop is CASKSYGQGITETQYF. The DNA for the CDR3 is TGTGCCAGCAAAAGTTATGGACAGGGGATTACGGAGACCCAGTACTTC.

This clonotype was found many times. The chain combines TRBV18 with TRBJ2-1, with D possibly called TRBD1 or TRBD2 (6 bases each). The germline V and J ends were trimmed by 0 bases and 6 bases, with 15 bases remaining between them. The length of the CDR3 is 16 residues. The germline V gene has CDR1 KGHSH and CDR2 LQKENI. The CDR3 nucleotides are TGTGCCAGCTCACCACCGGATGGAGGGGGTGGCAATGAGCAGTTCTTC. This gives the protein CASSPPDGGGGNEQFF. The whole variable domain, remainder taken from reference TRBV18 and TRBJ2-1, is NAGVMQNPRHLVRRRGQEARLRCSPMKGHSHVYWYRQLPEEGLKFMVYLQKENIIDESGMPKERFSAEFPKEGPSILRIQQVVRGDSAAYFCASSPPDGGGGNEQFFGPGTRLTVL.

There are many counts of this clonotype. This rearrangement joins TRBV7-3 to TRBJ2-1, with 9 bases matching TRBD2. This CDR3 contains 15 residues. After removal of 0 bases from V and 5 bases from J, the junction contained 2 bases not matched to a gene. Germline CDR1 and CDR2: SGHTA and FQGTGA. In DNA form, the CDR3 reads TGTGCCAGCAGCTTAACTAGCGGGAGAAACAATGAGCAGTTCTTC. Protein sequence: CASSLTSGRNNEQFF.

In its sample, this clonotype was seen many times. This chain links TRBV15 with TRBJ1-4; the D is unclear. The germline V gene encodes CDR1 LNHNV and CDR2 YYDKDF (reference sequence). The V gene lost 0 bases and the J gene lost 6 bases, with 11 bases spanning the gap. The CDR3 is 15 residues long. The CDR3 loop is CATSRDGSPDEKLFF. CDR3 nucleotide sequence: TGTGCCACCAGCAGAGATGGTTCCCCTGATGAAAAACTGTTTTTT.

This clonotype was observed a few times. The chain has TRBV4-1 and TRBJ2-7, with D possibly TRBD1 on 6 matching bases. From germline, CDR1 is MGHRA and CDR2 YSYEKL. V was trimmed by 2 bases and J by 2 bases, leaving 19 bases between them. The CDR3 spans 17 residues. The CDR3 DNA reads as TGCGCCAGCAGCCAACTGGGTTTGAAGGGACAAACCTACGAGCAGTACTTC. This translates into CASSQLGLKGQTYEQYF.

This clonotype was observed a handful of times. The V gene is TRBV9, the J gene TRBJ1-4, with no clear D. Germline CDR1 reads SGDLS; CDR2 reads YYNGEE. The ends were cut back, 2 bases at V and 4 bases at J, with 9 bases in the middle. The CDR3 totals 14 residues. In DNA, the CDR3 is TGTGCCAGCAGCGTGGGCGGAGTTAATGAAAAACTGTTTTTT. It codes for CASSVGGVNEKLFF.

A single count supports this clonotype. This clone may be a read error of a much larger clone one base away. The V gene is TRBV7-9, the J gene TRBJ2-3; D is ambiguous. There are 15 residues in the CDR3. The germline V gene encodes CDR1 SEHNR and CDR2 FQNEAQ (reference sequence). CDR3 sequence: CASGLEAVSTDTQYF. CDR3 DNA sequence: TGTGCCAGCGGCTTAGAGGCAGTCAGCACAGATACGCAGTATTTT.

At least ten counts were recorded for this clonotype. V usage is TRBV2 and J usage is TRBJ1-6; the D gene is possibly TRBD1 (5 bases). Germline-derived CDR1 and CDR2 are SNHLY and FYNNEI. The CDR3 has 12 amino acids. The germline V and J ends were trimmed by 7 bases and 9 bases, with 10 bases remaining between them. The CDR3 region is CASMTEVSPLHF. CDR3 in DNA: TGTGCCAGCATGACAGAGGTTTCACCCCTCCACTTT.

This clonotype was found many times. The chain carries TRBV12-3 or TRBV12-4 and TRBJ2-1, with TRBD2 matching 12 bases. V gave up 5 bases and J gave up 9 bases; unmatched junction bases: 11. This CDR3 is 16 amino acids long. DNA for the CDR3: TGTGCCAGCAGTACCGCGGGGACTAGCGGGTCTGGTGAGCAGTTCTTC. This codes for CASSTAGTSGSGEQFF.

This clonotype has just a few counts. This rearrangement joins TRBV19 to TRBJ2-3; 9 bases line up with TRBD2. V dropped 1 base and J dropped 3; count of bases not matched to a gene: 5. CDR1 is LNHDA and CDR2 is SQIVND in the germline V gene (reference sequence). This CDR3 has 16 residues. The CDR3 DNA is TGTGCCAGTAGTATAGCGGAAGGACTAGCGACAGATACGCAGTATTTT. This translates into CASSIAEGLATDTQYF.

This clonotype was recorded many times. This sequence joins TRBV2 and TRBJ1-1; 9 bases fit TRBD1. This CDR3 is 13 amino acids long. Trimming took 11 bases from V and 10 from J; bases not matched to a gene: 14. Germline V gene data show CDR1 as SNHLY and CDR2 as FYNNEI. CDR3 coding DNA: TGTGCCCGATGGGACAGGGAACGTTTGGGAGCTTTCTTT. Its translation is CARWDRERLGAFF.

In its sample, this clonotype was seen many times. For the CDR3, the DNA is TGTGCCAGCAGCTCTCCTACACAGGGAGTCTACGAGCAGTACTTC. Translated, it gives CASSSPTQGVYEQYF. This sequence joins TRBV7-9 and TRBJ2-7; tentatively, D is TRBD1 (6 bases). Germline lookup yields CDR1 SEHNR and CDR2 FQNEAQ (reference sequence). The CDR3 has 15 residues. V gave up 4 bases and J gave up 3 bases, with 16 bases separating them. Based on the CDR3 plus reference TRBV7-9 and TRBJ2-7, the full variable domain is DTGVSQNPRHKITKRGQNVTFRCDPISEHNRLYWYRQTLGQGPEFLTYFQNEAQLEKSRLLSDRFSAERPKGSFSTLEIQRTEQGDSAMYLCASSSPTQGVYEQYFGPGTRLTVT.

Many counts were recorded for this clonotype. The DNA for the CDR3 is TGCGCCAGCAGTGAGCCAGGGATCGAGCAGTACTTC. This sequence encodes CASSEPGIEQYF. V is TRBV10-2 and J is TRBJ2-7; a possible D gene is TRBD1 (5 bases). V dropped 2 bases and J dropped 6 bases, with 8 bases sitting between them. CDR3 length: 12 residues. Germline CDR1 and CDR2: WSHSY and SAAADI.

This clonotype was recorded at least ten times. The chain is built from TRBV20-1 and TRBJ2-1, with 13 positions matching TRBD2. Germline V CDR1 and CDR2: DFQATT, SNEGSKA (reference sequence). The junction had 13 bases not matched to a gene; V was cut back by 4 bases and J by 1 base. The CDR3 sequence is 19 residues long. The CDR3 spells CSATAPPGLAGPSYNEQFF. The CDR3 DNA reads as TGCAGTGCTACGGCCCCACCGGGACTAGCGGGACCATCCTACAATGAGCAGTTCTTC.

The table lists this clonotype with many counts. The chain carries TRBV7-2 and TRBJ1-5; 11 bases line up with TRBD1. Germline V lookup: CDR1 SGHTA, CDR2 FQGNSA. This CDR3 has 14 amino acids. V shed 5 bases, J shed 6 bases, and the junction held 3 bases outside the gene matches. The CDR3 protein is CASSQGTGGQPQHF. The CDR3 DNA reads TGTGCCAGCAGCCAGGGGACAGGGGGTCAGCCCCAGCATTTT. The variable domain in full, completed from reference TRBV7-2 and TRBJ1-5, reads GAGVSQSPSNKVTEKGKDVELRCDPISGHTALYWYRQSLGQGLEFLIYFQGNSAPDKSGLPSDRFSAERTGGSVSTLTIQRTQQEDSAVYLCASSQGTGGQPQHFGDGTRLSIL.

This chain joins TRBV29-1 and TRBJ1-2; a possible D gene is TRBD1 (5 bases). CDR3 size: 12 residues. Trimming took 6 bases from V and 4 from J, leaving 12 bases between them. Germline V gene data show CDR1 as SQVTM and CDR2 as ANQGSEA. The DNA for the CDR3 is TGCAGCGTCCTCAGGGTATCCTATGGCTACACCTTC. Translating gives CSVLRVSYGYTF.

This clonotype was counted a few times. V usage is TRBV3-1 and J usage is TRBJ2-1; TRBD1 aligns across 11 bases. In germline, CDR1 is LGHDT, CDR2 YNNKEL (reference sequence). J gave up 6 bases and V 1 base, and 8 bases lay outside the gene matches. This CDR3 contains 17 residues. The CDR3 loop is CASSQVTGTGGRNEQFF. The CDR3 DNA reads TGTGCCAGCAGCCAAGTCACCGGGACAGGGGGACGCAATGAGCAGTTCTTC.